These 10 T cell receptor beta chains were sequenced from one sample in a study of OX40 agonist ivuxolimab in advanced cancers. The repertoire was sequenced with immunoSEQ multiplex PCR; TCRdb's copy has only in-frame clones and lacks some. Of around 13,000 clones listed, over 75% are singletons. Sequences were derived from CD4+ or CD8+ T cells sorted from blood, sampled in a trial of the OX40 agonist ivuxolimab. The receptors stem from an adult with an advanced solid tumor such as melanoma, head and neck, liver or kidney cancer.

The sample holds one count of this clone. V gene TRBV10-1 combines with J gene TRBJ1-5, with D uncertain. CDR1 and CDR2 from the germline V gene are WNHNN and SYGVQD (reference sequence). V was cut by 0 bases and J by 2 bases, with 2 bases left in between. CDR3 size: 13 residues. The CDR3 reads CASSESGNQPQHF. The CDR3 DNA reads as TGCGCCAGCAGTGAGTCGGGCAATCAGCCCCAGCATTTT.

This clone was found once. This chain connects TRBV2 to TRBJ2-3, with TRBD1 matching 8 bases. The CDR3 is 15 residues long. CDR1 is SNHLY, CDR2 FYNNEI, per germline. The V segment lost 0 bases and the J segment 6 bases; nucleotides outside the gene matches: 5. The CDR3, as DNA: TGTGCCAGCAGTGAAGCGGGGACAGGCTGGGATACGCAGTATTTT. Translating gives CASSEAGTGWDTQYF.

V usage is TRBV11-2 and J usage is TRBJ2-3, with 7 bases that match TRBD1. Germline V lookup: CDR1 SGHAT, CDR2 FQNNGV. CDR3 length equals 17 residues. The junction had 13 bases not matched to a gene; V was cut back by 1 base and J by 6 bases. The CDR3 nucleotides are TGTGCCAGCAGCTTAGTAGGGACAGAGCCTATAAGGGATACGCAGTATTTT. Protein sequence: CASSLVGTEPIRDTQYF.

V is TRBV27 and J is TRBJ2-5, with TRBD1 as a possible D gene (5 bases). Germline lookup yields CDR1 MNHEY and CDR2 SMNVEV (reference sequence). Deletions cut 6 bases from V and 4 bases from J, with 18 bases between. This CDR3 region has 15 residues. The CDR3 bases are TGTGCCAGCAGGGATACTGAACAGGCGGCAGAGACCCAGTACTTC. This encodes CASRDTEQAAETQYF.

The gene calls are TRBV9 and TRBJ2-1; 10 nucleotides line up with TRBD2. There are 13 residues in the CDR3. Germline V gene lookup returns CDR1 SGDLS and CDR2 YYNGEE. J gave up 5 bases and V 7 bases, and 3 bases lay outside the gene matches. The CDR3 nucleotides read TGTGCCAGCGGCACTAGCGGGAACAATGAGCAGTTCTTC. It encodes CASGTSGNNEQFF.

The V and J genes are TRBV4-2 and TRBJ2-1; 10 bases fit TRBD2. Per the germline V gene, CDR1 is LGHNA and CDR2 is YNFKEQ. V gave up 3 bases and J gave up 7 bases; unmatched junction bases: 6. This CDR3 has 15 amino acids. The CDR3 nucleotides are TGTGCCAGCAGCCAGGGGACTAGCGAGTGGAATGAGCAGTTCTTC. Its translation: CASSQGTSEWNEQFF.

The genes are TRBV7-8 and TRBJ1-2; 8 positions agree with TRBD1. Germline loops: CDR1 SGHVS, CDR2 FQNEAQ. The CDR3 sequence is 12 residues long. V lost 5 bases, J lost 8 bases, and 4 bases stayed unmatched. CDR3 amino acids: CASSGQGEGYTF. DNA for the CDR3: TGTGCCAGCAGCGGACAGGGTGAAGGCTACACCTTC.

The chain employs TRBV7-3 and TRBJ2-1, with a possible D match to TRBD2 (5 bases). The CDR3 runs to 12 residues. Germline V gene lookup returns CDR1 SGHTA and CDR2 FQGTGA. Trimming shortened V by 6 bases and J by 5 bases, and 8 bases separated the two germline ends. The CDR3 nucleotides are TGTGCCAGCAGTCCGGGGAACAATGAGCAGTTCTTC. This codes for CASSPGNNEQFF.

J is TRBJ1-2 and V is TRBV7-9; no clear D. This CDR3 has 15 amino acids. Germline V CDR1 and CDR2: SEHNR, FQNEAQ (reference sequence). The V and J ends lost 5 bases and 7 bases respectively, with 20 bases between them. CDR3 sequence: CASSAAGLLSGGYTF. The CDR3 DNA is TGTGCCAGCAGCGCTGCCGGGCTACTGAGTGGTGGCTACACCTTC. Complete variable domain (other parts from reference TRBV7-9 and TRBJ1-2): DTGVSQNPRHKITKRGQNVTFRCDPISEHNRLYWYRQTLGQGPEFLTYFQNEAQLEKSRLLSDRFSAERPKGSFSTLEIQRTEQGDSAMYLCASSAAGLLSGGYTFGSGTRLTVV.

The J gene is TRBJ2-7, the V gene TRBV29-1; D may be TRBD2 (5 bases). Germline V gives CDR1 SQVTM, CDR2 ANQGSEA. The CDR3 is made up of 12 amino acids. The V end was cut by 4 bases, the J end by 9 bases, with 16 bases between. The CDR3 DNA reads as TGCAGCGTTGGGGTCCTGGGGAGTTGGCAGTACTTC. Amino acid sequence: CSVGVLGSWQYF.